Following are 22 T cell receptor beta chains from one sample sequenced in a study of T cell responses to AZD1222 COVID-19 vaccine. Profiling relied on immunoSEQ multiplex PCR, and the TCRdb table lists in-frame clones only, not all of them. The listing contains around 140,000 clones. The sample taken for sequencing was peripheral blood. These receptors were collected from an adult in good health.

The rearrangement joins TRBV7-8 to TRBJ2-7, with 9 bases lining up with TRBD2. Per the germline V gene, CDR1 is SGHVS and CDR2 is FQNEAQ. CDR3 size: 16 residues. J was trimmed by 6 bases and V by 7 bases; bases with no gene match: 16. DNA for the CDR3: TGTGCCAGCATTCCTAGCAGGCGGGAGGGGGTAGGCGAGCAGTACTTC. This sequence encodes CASIPSRREGVGEQYF.

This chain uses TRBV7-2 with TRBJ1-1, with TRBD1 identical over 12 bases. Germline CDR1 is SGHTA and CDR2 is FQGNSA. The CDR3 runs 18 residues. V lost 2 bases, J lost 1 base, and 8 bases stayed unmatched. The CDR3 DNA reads TGTGCCAGCAGCTTAAATCCTGGGACAGGGGGCAGGAACACTGAAGCTTTCTTT. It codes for CASSLNPGTGGRNTEAFF. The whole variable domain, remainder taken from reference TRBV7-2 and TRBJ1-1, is GAGVSQSPSNKVTEKGKDVELRCDPISGHTALYWYRQSLGQGLEFLIYFQGNSAPDKSGLPSDRFSAERTGGSVSTLTIQRTQQEDSAVYLCASSLNPGTGGRNTEAFFGQGTRLTVV.

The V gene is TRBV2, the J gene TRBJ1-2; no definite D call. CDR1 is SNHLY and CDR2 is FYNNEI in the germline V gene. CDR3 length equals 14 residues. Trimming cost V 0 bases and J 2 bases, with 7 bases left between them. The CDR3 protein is CASSEASQNYGYTF. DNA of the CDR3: TGTGCCAGCAGTGAAGCGTCTCAGAACTATGGCTACACCTTC. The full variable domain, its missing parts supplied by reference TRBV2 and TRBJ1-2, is EPEVTQTPSHQVTQMGQEVILRCVPISNHLYFYWYRQILGQKVEFLVSFYNNEISEKSEIFDDQFSVERPDGSNFTLKIRSTKLEDSAMYFCASSEASQNYGYTFGSGTRLTVV.

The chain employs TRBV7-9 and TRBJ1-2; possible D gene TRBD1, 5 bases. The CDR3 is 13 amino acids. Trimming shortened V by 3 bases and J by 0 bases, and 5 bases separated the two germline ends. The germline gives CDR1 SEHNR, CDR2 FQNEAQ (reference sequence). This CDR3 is CASSLDTNYGYTF. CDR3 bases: TGTGCCAGCAGCTTGGACACTAACTATGGCTACACCTTC. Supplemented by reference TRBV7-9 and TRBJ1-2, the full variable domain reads DTGVSQNPRHKITKRGQNVTFRCDPISEHNRLYWYRQTLGQGPEFLTYFQNEAQLEKSRLLSDRFSAERPKGSFSTLEIQRTEQGDSAMYLCASSLDTNYGYTFGSGTRLTVV.

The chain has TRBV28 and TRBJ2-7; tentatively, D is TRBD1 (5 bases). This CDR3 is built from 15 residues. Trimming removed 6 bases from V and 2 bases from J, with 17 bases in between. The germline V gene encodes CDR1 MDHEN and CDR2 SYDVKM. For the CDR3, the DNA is TGTGCCAGCAGCGTTCTACAGGTCCCCCCCTACGAGCAGTACTTC. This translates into CASSVLQVPPYEQYF. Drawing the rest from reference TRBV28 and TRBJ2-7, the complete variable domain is DVKVTQSSRYLVKRTGEKVFLECVQDMDHENMFWYRQDPGLGLRLIYFSYDVKMKEKGDIPEGYSVSREKKERFSLILESASTNQTSMYLCASSVLQVPPYEQYFGPGTRLTVT.

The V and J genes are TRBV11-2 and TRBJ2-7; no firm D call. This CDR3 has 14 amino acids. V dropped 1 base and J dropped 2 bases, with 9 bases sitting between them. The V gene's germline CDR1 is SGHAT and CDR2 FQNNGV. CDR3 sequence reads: CASSLGPRTYEQYF. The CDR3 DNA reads TGTGCCAGCAGCTTAGGACCCAGGACCTACGAGCAGTACTTC.

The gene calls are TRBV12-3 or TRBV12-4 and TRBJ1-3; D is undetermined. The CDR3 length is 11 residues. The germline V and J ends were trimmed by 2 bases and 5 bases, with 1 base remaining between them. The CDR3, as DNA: TGTGCCAGCAGTTTAAGAAACACCATATATTTT. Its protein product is CASSLRNTIYF.

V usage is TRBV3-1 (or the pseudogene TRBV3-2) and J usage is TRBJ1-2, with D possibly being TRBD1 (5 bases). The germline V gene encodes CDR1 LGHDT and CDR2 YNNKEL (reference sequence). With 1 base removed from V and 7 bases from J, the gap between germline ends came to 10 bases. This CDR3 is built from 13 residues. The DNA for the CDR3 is TGTGCCAGCAGCCAAGGAGGGGACTCTGGCTACACCTTC. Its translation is CASSQGGDSGYTF.

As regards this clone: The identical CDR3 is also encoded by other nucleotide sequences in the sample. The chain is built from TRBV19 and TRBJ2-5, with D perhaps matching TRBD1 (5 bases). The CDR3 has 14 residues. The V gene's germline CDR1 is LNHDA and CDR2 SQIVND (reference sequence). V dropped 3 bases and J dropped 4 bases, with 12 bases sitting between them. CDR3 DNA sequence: TGTGCCAGTAGTATGGGGCAGGGTGGAGAGACCCAGTACTTC. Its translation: CASSMGQGGETQYF.

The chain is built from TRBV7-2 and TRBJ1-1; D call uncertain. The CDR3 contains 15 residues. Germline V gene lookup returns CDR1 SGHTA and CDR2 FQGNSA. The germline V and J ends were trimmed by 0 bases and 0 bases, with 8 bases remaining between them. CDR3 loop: CASSLAQTLNTEAFF. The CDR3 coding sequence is TGTGCCAGCAGCTTAGCCCAGACCCTGAACACTGAAGCTTTCTTT.

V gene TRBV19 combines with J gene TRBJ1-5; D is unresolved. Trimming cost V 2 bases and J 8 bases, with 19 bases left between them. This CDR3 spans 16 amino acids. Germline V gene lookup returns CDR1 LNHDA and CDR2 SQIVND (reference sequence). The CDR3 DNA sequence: TGTGCCAGTAGTATATTCCCGGAGCTGGGTATGGAGCCCCAGCATTTT. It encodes CASSIFPELGMEPQHF.

The CDR3 region is CASRGGGSTDTQYF. CDR3 DNA: TGTGCCAGCAGAGGAGGGGGGAGCACAGATACGCAGTATTTT. The chain uses TRBV11-1 and TRBJ2-3; D may match TRBD1 or TRBD2 (6 bases each). This CDR3 contains 14 residues. Trimming shortened V by 6 bases and J by 0 bases, and 10 bases separated the two germline ends. Looked up from germline, CDR1 is SGHAT and CDR2 is FQDESV (reference sequence).

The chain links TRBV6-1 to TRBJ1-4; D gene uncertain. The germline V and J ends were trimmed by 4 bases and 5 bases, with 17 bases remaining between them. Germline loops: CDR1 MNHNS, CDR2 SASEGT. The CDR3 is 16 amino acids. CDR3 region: CASSVQKSPPNEKLFF. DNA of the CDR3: TGTGCCAGCAGTGTCCAAAAAAGCCCACCAAATGAAAAACTGTTTTTT.

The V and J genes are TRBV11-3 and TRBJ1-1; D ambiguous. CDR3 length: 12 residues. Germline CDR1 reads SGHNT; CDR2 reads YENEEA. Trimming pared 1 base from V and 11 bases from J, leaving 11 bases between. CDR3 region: CASSLGGLEAFF. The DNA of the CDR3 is TGTGCCAGCAGCTTAGGAGGGCTTGAGGCTTTCTTT.

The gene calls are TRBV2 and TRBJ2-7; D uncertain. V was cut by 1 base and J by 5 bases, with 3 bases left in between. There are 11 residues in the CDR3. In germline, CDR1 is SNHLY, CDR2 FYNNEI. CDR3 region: CASSEEDEQYF. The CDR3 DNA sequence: TGTGCCAGCAGTGAAGAAGACGAGCAGTACTTC. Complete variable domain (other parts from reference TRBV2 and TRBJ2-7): EPEVTQTPSHQVTQMGQEVILRCVPISNHLYFYWYRQILGQKVEFLVSFYNNEISEKSEIFDDQFSVERPDGSNFTLKIRSTKLEDSAMYFCASSEEDEQYFGPGTRLTVT.

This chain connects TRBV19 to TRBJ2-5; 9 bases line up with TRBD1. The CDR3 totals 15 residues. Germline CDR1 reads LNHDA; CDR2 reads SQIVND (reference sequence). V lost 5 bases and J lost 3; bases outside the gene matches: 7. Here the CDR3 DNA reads TGTGCCAGTAGTCGGGACAGGGCACAGGAAGAGACCCAGTACTTC. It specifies CASSRDRAQEETQYF. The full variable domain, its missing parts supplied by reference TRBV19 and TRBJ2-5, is DGGITQSPKYLFRKEGQNVTLSCEQNLNHDAMYWYRQDPGQGLRLIYYSQIVNDFQKGDIAEGYSVSREKKESFPLTVTSAQKNPTAFYLCASSRDRAQEETQYFGPGTRLLVL.

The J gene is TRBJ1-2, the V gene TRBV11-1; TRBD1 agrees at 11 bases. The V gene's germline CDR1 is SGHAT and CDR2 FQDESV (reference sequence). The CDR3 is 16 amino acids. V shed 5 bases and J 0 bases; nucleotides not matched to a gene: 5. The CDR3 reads CASSQPGQGANYGYTF. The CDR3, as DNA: TGTGCCAGCAGCCAGCCGGGACAGGGGGCTAACTATGGCTACACCTTC.

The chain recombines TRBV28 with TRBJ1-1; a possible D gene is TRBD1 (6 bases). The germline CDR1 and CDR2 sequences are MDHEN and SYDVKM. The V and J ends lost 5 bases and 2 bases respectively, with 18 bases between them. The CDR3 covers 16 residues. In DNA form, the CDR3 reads TGTGCCAGCAGTCCAGGGGCGTTGGGGGCAAACACTGAAGCTTTCTTT. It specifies CASSPGALGANTEAFF.

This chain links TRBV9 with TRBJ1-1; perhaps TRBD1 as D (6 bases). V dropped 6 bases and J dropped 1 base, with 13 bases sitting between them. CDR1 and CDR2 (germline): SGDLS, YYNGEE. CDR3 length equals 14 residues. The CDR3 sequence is CASNLGTTNTEAFF. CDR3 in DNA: TGTGCCAGCAACTTAGGGACAACGAACACTGAAGCTTTCTTT.

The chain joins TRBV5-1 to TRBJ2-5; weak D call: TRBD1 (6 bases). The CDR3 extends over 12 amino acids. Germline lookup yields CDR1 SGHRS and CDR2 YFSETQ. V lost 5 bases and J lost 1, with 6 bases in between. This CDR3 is CASRGAQETQYF. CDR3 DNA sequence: TGCGCCAGCAGGGGGGCCCAAGAGACCCAGTACTTC.

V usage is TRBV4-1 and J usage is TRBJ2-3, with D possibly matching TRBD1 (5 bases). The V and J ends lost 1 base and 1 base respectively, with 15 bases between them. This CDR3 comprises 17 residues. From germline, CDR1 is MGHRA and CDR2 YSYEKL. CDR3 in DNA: TGCGCCAGCAGCCAAGTCGCTAGGGGTGGCGGCACAGATACGCAGTATTTT. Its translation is CASSQVARGGGTDTQYF.

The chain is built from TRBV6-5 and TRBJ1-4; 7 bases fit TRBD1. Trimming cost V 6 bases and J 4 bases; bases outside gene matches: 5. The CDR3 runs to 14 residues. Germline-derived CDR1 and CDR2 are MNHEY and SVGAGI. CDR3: CASSLRDSNEKLFF. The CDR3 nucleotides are TGTGCCAGCAGCCTCCGGGACAGTAATGAAAAACTGTTTTTT.